The 25 T cell receptor beta chains listed next were all sequenced from one sample in a study of CD8 T cells in ankylosing spondylitis. Study-level results: The study identified a TCR beta motif of under ten highly homologous variants that appeared characteristic of ankylosing spondylitis blood.

No antigen is known for these receptors. MiXCR, run by TCRdb on the 5' RACE reads, gives a single entry per CDR3 protein. The sample contains approximately 400,000 distinct CDR3 sequences, approximately 17% of which appear only once. Sequencing used blood, either unsorted or a sorted T cell fraction (not recorded which). The receptors here all came from a male donor with ankylosing spondylitis.

In this sample, this clonotype turned up a few times. V usage is TRBV27 and J usage is TRBJ1-5, with 10 bases matching TRBD1. Germline CDR1 and CDR2: MNHEY and SMNVEV (reference sequence). The J segment lost 1 base and the V segment lost 5 bases, leaving 5 bases of the junction unmatched. The CDR3 contains 16 residues. Here the CDR3 DNA reads TGTGCCAGCAGTCCCGGGGACAGGGGAAGCAATCAGCCCCAGCATTTT. It translates to CASSPGDRGSNQPQHF.

This clonotype was seen repeatedly, ten times or more. The chain couples TRBV7-2 to TRBJ2-1; D is perhaps TRBD1 (5 bases). Between the trimmed V and J ends, which lost 3 bases and 5 bases, there was a span of 8 bases. This CDR3 has 13 amino acids. Germline V gene data show CDR1 as SGHTA and CDR2 as FQGNSA. The CDR3 DNA reads TGTGCCAGCAGCTTCCGCAGGGACAATGAGCAGTTCTTC. Residues: CASSFRRDNEQFF.

This clonotype was observed a handful of times. The chain recombines TRBV11-1 with TRBJ2-6, with no clear D. Germline CDR1 is SGHAT and CDR2 is FQDESV (reference sequence). The V and J ends lost 5 bases and 0 bases respectively, with 17 bases between them. This CDR3 has 18 amino acids. The CDR3 loop is CASSPFRLDLSGANVLTF. The CDR3 region has the DNA TGTGCCAGCAGCCCCTTTCGTTTGGACCTCTCTGGGGCCAACGTCCTGACTTTC.

The V call is TRBV5-5, the J call TRBJ1-2, with 7 bases matching TRBD1. Per germline, CDR1 SGHKS and CDR2 YYEKEE (reference sequence). The CDR3 sequence is 14 residues long. Losses at the gene ends were 4 bases for V and 4 bases for J; bases not matched to a gene: 7. The CDR3 bases are TGTGCCAGCAGCCAACCCGGGACAGCCTATGGCTACACCTTC. Its protein product is CASSQPGTAYGYTF.

The genes are TRBV4-2 and TRBJ2-2; no clear D. Germline V gene lookup returns CDR1 LGHNA and CDR2 YNFKEQ. Trimming took 0 bases from V and 10 from J, leaving 15 bases between them. The CDR3 has 15 residues. CDR3: CASSQDGNEDQELFF. DNA of the CDR3: TGTGCCAGCAGCCAAGATGGTAACGAGGACCAGGAGCTGTTTTTT.

CDR3 sequence (DNA): TGTGCCAGCAGTTTATCGGGACTAGCGGGAGAAGAGCAGTTCTTC. Its protein is CASSLSGLAGEEQFF. This rearrangement joins TRBV28 to TRBJ2-1; 14 nucleotides agree with TRBD2. Looked up from germline, CDR1 is MDHEN and CDR2 is SYDVKM. V lost 1 base and J lost 10; bases outside the gene matches: 3. This CDR3 has 15 residues.

This clonotype was detected ten times or more. The chain links TRBV7-2 to TRBJ2-1; no definite D call. The germline gives CDR1 SGHTA, CDR2 FQGNSA. With 2 bases removed from V and 0 bases from J, the gap between germline ends came to 11 bases. The CDR3 is made up of 16 amino acids. DNA of the CDR3: TGTGCCAGCAGCTTACTTCCTCCGAGCTCCTACAATGAGCAGTTCTTC. Its translation: CASSLLPPSSYNEQFF.

This clonotype was recorded at least ten times. The chain carries TRBV24-1 and TRBJ2-1; 8 positions agree with TRBD1. The junction had 4 bases not matched to a gene; V was cut back by 4 bases and J by 3 bases. The germline V gene encodes CDR1 KGHDR and CDR2 SFDVKD. The CDR3 has 15 amino acids. The CDR3 DNA reads TGTGCCACCAGTGAATCGGGACAGGACTACAATGAGCAGTTCTTC. It translates to CATSESGQDYNEQFF.

The chain carries TRBV5-6 and TRBJ1-1, with a possible D match to TRBD1 (5 bases). The V gene's germline CDR1 is SGHDT and CDR2 YYEEEE. The V end lost 3 bases, the J end lost 2 bases, and 14 bases lay between the germline ends. The length of the CDR3 is 15 residues. DNA for the CDR3: TGTGCCAGCAGCTGGTTGGGACGGCGAAACACTGAAGCTTTCTTT. Translation gives CASSWLGRRNTEAFF. The variable domain in full, with the rest retrieved from reference TRBV5-6 and TRBJ1-1, is DAGVTQSPTHLIKTRGQQVTLRCSPKSGHDTVSWYQQALGQGPQFIFQYYEEEERQRGNFPDRFSGHQFPNYSSELNVNALLLGDSALYLCASSWLGRRNTEAFFGQGTRLTVV.

A few counts support this clonotype. V usage is TRBV7-2 and J usage is TRBJ1-3; 8 bases are shared with TRBD1. From germline, CDR1 is SGHTA and CDR2 FQGNSA. The CDR3 has 17 residues. Trimming removed 5 bases from V and 0 bases from J; junction bases left unmatched: 9. The CDR3 bases are TGTGCCAGCAGCGGACAGGGTGGGGGGCCCTCTGGAAACACCATATATTTT. Protein sequence: CASSGQGGGPSGNTIYF.

The sample holds a few counts of this clonotype. The chain carries TRBV5-1 and TRBJ2-2; D is possibly TRBD2 (6 bases). The CDR3 has 15 residues. V was clipped by 3 bases and J by 4 bases, with 13 bases between them. Per the germline V gene, CDR1 is SGHRS and CDR2 is YFSETQ. CDR3: CASSSKAGGTGELFF. The DNA of the CDR3 is TGCGCCAGCAGCTCAAAAGCGGGCGGCACCGGGGAGCTGTTTTTT.

This clonotype was counted at least ten times. The chain carries TRBV4-2 and TRBJ2-7, with TRBD1 matching over 7 bases. Germline V gene lookup returns CDR1 LGHNA and CDR2 YNFKEQ. There are 13 residues in the CDR3. After removal of 4 bases from V and 3 bases from J, the junction contained 3 bases not matched to a gene. CDR3 sequence reads: CASSRGQSYEQYF. In nucleotides, the CDR3 is TGTGCCAGCAGCCGGGGACAGAGCTACGAGCAGTACTTC.

This clonotype has more than one count but fewer than ten. This sequence joins TRBV5-1 and TRBJ1-5; 10 bases agree with TRBD1. J lost 0 bases, V lost 4 bases, and 7 bases had no gene match. This CDR3 has 17 residues. Germline-derived CDR1 and CDR2 are SGHRS and YFSETQ. The CDR3 DNA sequence: TGCGCCAGCAGCCTGGGGACAGGGGAATATAGCAATCAGCCCCAGCATTTT. Translating it yields CASSLGTGEYSNQPQHF.

This chain links TRBV2 with TRBJ1-2, with TRBD1 matching over 7 bases. The CDR3 length is 14 residues. Germline CDR1 SNHLY, CDR2 FYNNEI. The ends lost 5 bases at V and 2 bases at J; junction bases unmatched: 5. CDR3 nucleotide sequence: TGTGCCAGCAGTTTACCGGGACAGAACTATGGCTACACCTTC. Translation: CASSLPGQNYGYTF.

The chain combines TRBV6-1 with TRBJ2-3; the D is unclear. Looked up from germline, CDR1 is MNHNS and CDR2 is SASEGT. Trimming pared 9 bases from V and 6 bases from J, leaving 7 bases between. This CDR3 has 10 residues. The chain's CDR3 is CARRPDTQYF. In nucleotides, the CDR3 is TGTGCCAGGCGTCCGGATACGCAGTATTTT.

The chain links TRBV4-3 to TRBJ1-2; D not certain. This CDR3 is built from 15 residues. Germline-derived CDR1 and CDR2 are LGHNA and YSLEER. Trimming left V 0 bases short and J 0 bases short, with 8 bases between. CDR3 DNA sequence: TGCGCCAGCAGCCAAGATCAGGCAGCTAACTATGGCTACACCTTC. Translated, it gives CASSQDQAANYGYTF.

V and J are TRBV20-1 and TRBJ2-7; TRBD2 aligns across 11 bases. Germline V gene sequence: CDR1 DFQATT, CDR2 SNEGSKA (reference sequence). V trimming: 3 bases; J trimming: 1 base; junction bases outside the gene matches: 5. CDR3 length: 15 residues. The CDR3 DNA follows: TGCAGTGCTAGTCGGCCTAGCGGGGGGTCCTACGAGCAGTACTTC. It yields the protein CSASRPSGGSYEQYF.

The chain carries TRBV15 and TRBJ1-6, with D uncertain. Germline V CDR1 and CDR2: LNHNV, YYDKDF (reference sequence). The length of the CDR3 is 18 residues. V dropped 3 bases and J dropped 0 bases, with 15 bases sitting between them. For the CDR3, the DNA is TGTGCCACCAGCAGTCCTCCGAGCGCGAGCTCCTATAATTCACCCCTCCACTTT. It is translated as CATSSPPSASSYNSPLHF.

V and J are TRBV25-1 and TRBJ1-2; perhaps TRBD1 as D (5 bases). Trimming pared 5 bases from V and 0 bases from J, leaving 10 bases between. The CDR3 loop spans 14 amino acids. CDR1 and CDR2 from the germline V gene are MGHDK and SYGVNS. CDR3 sequence (DNA): TGTGCCAGCAGTCCTCGGACAACTAACTATGGCTACACCTTC. This sequence encodes CASSPRTTNYGYTF.

The chain combines TRBV12-3 or TRBV12-4 with TRBJ2-7; 7 bases fit TRBD2. Trimming cost V 6 bases and J 0 bases; bases outside gene matches: 5. The CDR3 consists of 14 residues. CDR3 loop: CASRVSGTSYEQYF. The CDR3 nucleotides are TGTGCCAGCAGAGTCAGCGGGACCTCCTACGAGCAGTACTTC.

J is TRBJ1-6 and V is TRBV3-1, with 7 nucleotides matching TRBD1. Germline V gene lookup returns CDR1 LGHDT and CDR2 YNNKEL (reference sequence). The CDR3 runs 14 residues. V was pared by 6 bases and J by 8 bases, with 7 bases of the junction left unmatched. As DNA, the CDR3 is TGTGCCAGCAGTCAACAGGGGAGGGATTCACCCCTCCACTTT. This gives the protein CASSQQGRDSPLHF.

This clonotype has a handful of counts. The genes are TRBV24-1 and TRBJ2-3; D remains ambiguous. This CDR3 has 14 amino acids. CDR1 and CDR2 (germline): KGHDR, SFDVKD. Trimming pared 4 bases from V and 6 bases from J, leaving 13 bases between. The DNA of the CDR3 is TGTGCCACCAGTGACCTGGGATCACTGGATACGCAGTATTTT. It encodes CATSDLGSLDTQYF.

This clonotype was seen a few times. The chain couples TRBV9 to TRBJ2-7, with TRBD2 matching 13 bases. From germline, CDR1 is SGDLS and CDR2 YYNGEE. The CDR3 contains 16 residues. The V segment lost 4 bases and the J segment 5 bases; nucleotides outside the gene matches: 9. DNA of the CDR3: TGTGCCAGCAGCCCTTTAAGGGGGACTAGCGGGGACGAGCAGTACTTC. Translation gives CASSPLRGTSGDEQYF.

This clonotype was found a few times. The chain links TRBV20-1 to TRBJ2-3; TRBD2 is a possible D gene (6 bases). V shed 3 bases and J shed 0 bases, with 13 bases lying between them. Germline CDR1 reads DFQATT; CDR2 reads SNEGSKA (reference sequence). The CDR3 is 15 residues long. For the CDR3, the DNA is TGCAGTGCTAGTCCAGCCGGGGGTAGCACAGATACGCAGTATTTT. Translated, it gives CSASPAGGSTDTQYF.

In this sample, this clonotype turned up many times. This CDR3 is CASSEGGPYEQYF. CDR3 coding DNA: TGTGCCAGCAGTGAAGGGGGGCCCTACGAGCAGTACTTC. The V and J genes are TRBV6-1 and TRBJ2-7, with D maybe TRBD1 (6 bases). Trimming took 1 base from V and 2 from J, leaving 6 bases between them. This CDR3 is 13 amino acids long. Germline values: CDR1 MNHNS, CDR2 SASEGT.